What follows are 9 T cell receptor beta chains derived from one specimen sequenced in a study of CD8+ T cells in alopecia areata. RNA, once extracted, was reverse transcribed into cDNA for use as the sequencing template. Profiled with immunoSEQ multiplex PCR; TCRdb holds only in-frame clones, not every one. Among approximately 210,000 clones listed, approximately 67% were seen once. The treatment was: oral pan-JAK inhibitor, 5-10 mg twice daily. Sequencing was performed on CD4+ T cells sorted from blood, taken at week 44, from a patient treated with tofacitinib. The receptors shown here come from a human donor with alopecia areata.

This chain uses TRBV11-2 with TRBJ2-7; 9 bases map to TRBD1. V lost 5 bases and J lost 3; bases outside the gene matches: 8. The CDR3 covers 15 residues. Germline CDR1 reads SGHAT; CDR2 reads FQNNGV. CDR3 nucleotide sequence: TGTGCCAGCAGCCTAAGAATGGGACAGGGCTACGAGCAGTACTTC. Its translation: CASSLRMGQGYEQYF.

This clone has just a few counts. V is TRBV29-1 and J is TRBJ1-1; the match to TRBD1 covers 7 bases. Per the germline V gene, CDR1 is SQVTM and CDR2 is ANQGSEA. V lost 3 bases, J lost 4 bases, and 5 bases stayed unmatched. This CDR3 contains 13 residues. CDR3 DNA sequence: TGCAGCGTTGAGGAGGGGGCCAGCACTGAAGCTTTCTTT. Its translation: CSVEEGASTEAFF. The variable domain in full, completed from reference TRBV29-1 and TRBJ1-1, reads SAVISQKPSRDICQRGTSLTIQCQVDSQVTMMFWYRQQPGQSLTLIATANQGSEATYESGFVIDKFPISRPNLTFSTLTVSNMSPEDSSIYLCSVEEGASTEAFFGQGTRLTVV.

The chain recombines TRBV6-5 with TRBJ2-1; a possible D gene is TRBD2 (7 bases). This CDR3 is 15 amino acids long. Trimming shortened V by 7 bases and J by 4 bases, and 17 bases separated the two germline ends. Germline V gene lookup returns CDR1 MNHEY and CDR2 SVGAGI. The DNA of the CDR3 is TGTGCCAGCACTCCGCGGGGGCCCGCATACAATGAGCAGTTCTTC. It codes for CASTPRGPAYNEQFF.

This chain connects TRBV4-3 to TRBJ1-3; the D gene is possibly TRBD1 (5 bases). Trimming left V 1 base short and J 2 bases short, with 12 bases between. The germline V gene encodes CDR1 LGHNA and CDR2 YSLEER. The CDR3 covers 16 residues. CDR3 sequence: CASSQASAGTGNTIYF. CDR3 DNA sequence: TGCGCCAGCAGCCAAGCTTCGGCAGGGACTGGAAACACCATATATTTT.

This clone was observed a single time. The chain links TRBV19 to TRBJ1-2, with 8 nucleotides matching TRBD1. The V segment lost 3 bases and the J segment 4 bases; nucleotides outside the gene matches: 10. The CDR3 contains 16 residues. Germline assignment: CDR1 LNHDA and CDR2 SQIVND (reference sequence). The DNA of the CDR3 is TGTGCCAGTAGTATGGGCAGGGGGCGCGATGGCTATGGCTACACCTTC. It yields the protein CASSMGRGRDGYGYTF.

This clone was recorded many times. The chain is built from TRBV18 and TRBJ2-3, with D unresolved. V lost 5 bases and J lost 0, with 12 bases in between. The germline V gene has CDR1 KGHSH and CDR2 LQKENI. The CDR3 is made up of 15 amino acids. The CDR3 DNA sequence: TGTGCCAGCTCATCCGAAGGGCAGAGCACAGATACGCAGTATTTT. Protein sequence: CASSSEGQSTDTQYF.

This clone was counted between two and nine times. At one end, the junction sequence differs from germline, possibly due to a read error. The chain carries TRBV10-3 and TRBJ2-3; the D is unclear. The CDR3 is made up of 13 amino acids. Germline-derived CDR1 and CDR2 are ENHRY and SYGVKD. CDR3 amino acids: CAISESAPETQYF. The CDR3 DNA reads as TGTGCCATCAGTGAGTCGGCTCCAGAGACGCAGTATTTT.

This clone was observed a handful of times. This chain joins TRBV29-1 and TRBJ1-5, with 7 bases fitting TRBD1. The CDR3 has 14 amino acids. The germline CDR1 and CDR2 sequences are SQVTM and ANQGSEA. The J segment lost 6 bases and the V segment lost 6 bases, leaving 11 bases of the junction unmatched. CDR3 DNA sequence: TGCAGCGTCTCGACGACAGGGTCGGGTCAGCCCCAGCATTTT. This encodes CSVSTTGSGQPQHF.

CDR3 sequence: CAWSVRAGITEAFF. In DNA, the CDR3 is TGTGCCTGGAGTGTACGGGCGGGGATCACTGAAGCTTTCTTT. V gene TRBV30 combines with J gene TRBJ1-1; D call uncertain. CDR3 length equals 14 residues. CDR1 is GTSNPN, CDR2 SVGIG, per germline (reference sequence). V lost 0 bases to trimming and J lost 4 bases, with 12 bases between them. Complete variable domain (other parts from reference TRBV30 and TRBJ1-1): SQTIHQWPATLVQPVGSPLSLECTVEGTSNPNLYWYRQAAGRGLQLLFYSVGIGQISSEVPQNLSASRPQDRQFILSSKKLLLSDSGFYLCAWSVRAGITEAFFGQGTRLTVV.